A selection of T cell receptor beta chains follows, all from one sample in a study of blood T cell repertoires in COVID-19. Generated by immunoSEQ multiplex PCR, the TCRdb table keeps only in-frame clones and is missing some. The profile shows almost 250,000 clones, approximately 86% of them singletons. Sequenced material: peripheral blood. The receptors derive from a woman between 55 and 75 years old who had recovered from COVID-19. The CDR3 runs from the conserved cysteine through the conserved F or W. The D gene is left open where the match is weak. Size is stated for part of the rows, as once, few or many counts, or as a class when the clone is expanded.

clone_size	d_call	j_call	v_call	cdr3_aa	cdr3_nt
NA	TRBD2	TRBJ2-5	TRBV2	CASRVSGALETQYF	TGTGCCAGCAGGGTTAGCGGGGCATTGGAGACCCAGTACTTC
NA	TRBD1	TRBJ2-4	TRBV3-1/TRBV3-2	CASSRTTGGLAKNIQYF	TGTGCCAGCAGCAGAACGACAGGGGGGTTAGCCAAAAACATTCAGTACTTC
NA	NA	TRBJ2-7	TRBV5-1	CASSLGATQNREQYF	TGCGCCAGCAGCTTGGGGGCCACCCAGAACCGCGAGCAGTACTTC
NA	TRBD1	TRBJ1-6	TRBV5-1	CASSLGDRAHSPLHF	TGCGCCAGCAGCTTGGGCGACAGGGCCCATTCACCCCTCCACTTT
NA	NA	TRBJ2-3	TRBV29-1	CSVVGGGSDTQYF	TGCAGCGTTGTAGGGGGAGGGTCAGATACGCAGTATTTT
NA	NA	TRBJ1-6	TRBV7-2	CASKGEGMPNSPLHF	TGTGCCAGCAAGGGGGAAGGAATGCCTAATTCACCCCTCCACTTT
NA	TRBD1	TRBJ1-5	TRBV7-2	CASSPGQAGQPQHF	TGTGCCAGCAGCCCGGGACAGGCCGGCCAGCCCCAGCATTTT
NA	TRBD1	TRBJ1-1	TRBV28	CATKGDSRNEAFF	TGTGCCACTAAAGGGGACAGCCGGAATGAAGCTTTCTTT
NA	TRBD2	TRBJ2-3	TRBV7-2	CASSLVAGGRTDTQYF	TGTGCCAGCAGCTTAGTTGCGGGGGGCCGTACAGATACGCAGTATTTT
NA	NA	TRBJ1-5	TRBV28	CASSLASAGGSNQPQHF	TGTGCCAGCAGTTTAGCCTCCGCGGGGGGGAGCAATCAGCCCCAGCATTTT
NA	NA	TRBJ1-2	TRBV3-1/TRBV3-2	CASSQTTNYGYTF	TGTGCCAGCAGCCAAACGACAAACTATGGCTACACCTTC
NA	NA	TRBJ2-5	TRBV19	CASNTRGQETQYF	TGTGCCAGTAACACTCGCGGTCAAGAGACCCAGTACTTC
NA	NA	TRBJ1-4	TRBV12-2	CASRLGVGGKDEKLFF	TGTGCAAGTCGCTTAGGAGTTGGCGGGAAGGATGAAAAACTGTTTTTT
few	TRBD1	TRBJ1-2	TRBV4-1	CASSQRWGQGYGYTF	TGCGCCAGCAGCCAGCGCTGGGGACAGGGCTATGGCTACACCTTC
NA	NA	TRBJ1-2	TRBV3-1/TRBV3-2	CASSQDWAGVYGYTF	TGTGCCAGCAGCCAAGATTGGGCAGGGGTCTATGGCTACACCTTC
NA	NA	TRBJ2-5	TRBV5-1	CASSGSQETQYF	TGCGCCAGCAGCGGCAGCCAAGAGACCCAGTACTTC
NA	NA	TRBJ1-6	TRBV6-4	CASSARQVYNNSPLHF	TGTGCCAGCAGCGCACGACAGGTTTACAATAATTCACCCCTCCACTTT
NA	NA	TRBJ1-3	TRBV6-4	CASNRYGNTIYF	TGTGCCAGCAACAGGTACGGAAACACCATATATTTT
NA	TRBD1	TRBJ1-4	TRBV5-1	CASSTGQGNEKLFF	TGCGCCAGCAGCACGGGACAGGGTAATGAAAAACTGTTTTTT
NA	TRBD2	TRBJ2-2	TRBV3-1/TRBV3-2	CASSQGASGGARAGELFF	TGTGCCAGCAGCCAAGGGGCTAGCGGGGGGGCCAGAGCCGGGGAGCTGTTTTTT
NA	TRBD2	TRBJ2-7	TRBV5-4	CASSFRLAGIGEQYF	TGTGCCAGCAGCTTCCGACTAGCGGGGATCGGCGAGCAGTACTTC
NA	NA	TRBJ1-5	TRBV29-1	CSVLHGNQPQHF	TGCAGCGTTTTACACGGCAATCAGCCCCAGCATTTT
NA	TRBD2	TRBJ2-1	TRBV15	CATSRGLPGGSSYNEQFF	TGTGCCACCAGCAGAGGATTGCCGGGGGGGAGCTCCTACAATGAGCAGTTCTTC
medium-sized	TRBD2	TRBJ2-1	TRBV24-1	CATSDLGRGVGNEQFF	TGTGCCACCAGTGATTTGGGACGGGGGGTGGGGAATGAGCAGTTCTTC
NA	TRBD1	TRBJ1-4	TRBV19	CASSRGTELFF	TGTGCCAGTAGCAGAGGGACAGAACTGTTTTTT
NA	NA	TRBJ2-1	TRBV5-1	CASSLTDYNEQFF	TGCGCCAGCAGCTTGACAGACTACAATGAGCAGTTCTTC
NA	NA	TRBJ2-3	TRBV20-1	CSASIADTQYF	TGCAGTGCTTCGATAGCGGATACGCAGTATTTT
NA	NA	TRBJ1-5	TRBV7-6	CASSLGGGSDNQPQHF	TGTGCCAGCAGCTTAGGCGGGGGCAGCGATAATCAGCCCCAGCATTTT
NA	NA	TRBJ2-7	TRBV5-1	CASSLVLGVGYEQYF	TGCGCCAGCAGCTTGGTTTTAGGGGTGGGTTACGAGCAGTACTTC
NA	TRBD1	TRBJ2-7	TRBV7-6	CASSLAGQDLSYEQYF	TGTGCCAGCAGCTTAGCGGGACAGGACCTCTCCTACGAGCAGTACTTC
NA	NA	TRBJ1-4	TRBV7-9	CASSRVRRETEKLFF	TGTGCCAGCAGCCGAGTTCGCCGGGAGACTGAAAAACTGTTTTTT
NA	TRBD2	TRBJ2-1	TRBV28	CASSLRGRRAGSYNEQFF	TGTGCCAGCAGCCTTCGGGGTAGGCGAGCGGGGTCCTACAATGAGCAGTTCTTC
NA	TRBD1	TRBJ2-3	TRBV23-1	CASRQTGTGLSVGQYF	TGCGCCAGCAGACAAACCGGGACAGGGCTCAGCGTTGGGCAGTATTTT
NA	NA	TRBJ2-7	TRBV11-2	CASSFRRDREQYF	TGTGCCAGCAGCTTTAGGAGGGACAGAGAGCAGTACTTC
NA	TRBD2	TRBJ2-2	TRBV27	CASSPLVRVSGGTGELFF	TGTGCCAGCAGCCCCCTCGTCCGAGTTAGCGGGGGCACCGGGGAGCTGTTTTTT
NA	TRBD2	TRBJ2-5	TRBV5-5	CASSSILAGGSETQYF	TGTGCCAGCAGTTCAATCCTAGCGGGGGGGTCAGAGACCCAGTACTTC
NA	TRBD2	TRBJ2-2	TRBV19	CASSIAGGRDGELFF	TGTGCCAGTAGTATAGCGGGGGGGCGAGACGGGGAGCTGTTTTTT
NA	NA	TRBJ1-1	TRBV5-1	CASSFTLGAMNTEAFF	TGCGCCAGCAGCTTCACTTTGGGGGCCATGAACACTGAAGCTTTCTTT
NA	TRBD1	TRBJ2-3	TRBV4-1	CASSHWDRSSDTQYF	TGCGCCAGCAGCCACTGGGACAGAAGCTCAGATACGCAGTATTTT
once	NA	TRBJ1-1	TRBV6-5	CASISDGLDAFF	TGTGCCAGCATCTCCGATGGGCTGGATGCTTTCTTT
once	TRBD1	TRBJ1-1	TRBV7-2	CASSPTPGQVNTEAFF	TGTGCCAGCAGCCCAACCCCGGGACAGGTGAACACTGAAGCTTTCTTT
NA	NA	TRBJ2-5	TRBV9	CASTPGGGSSKTQYF	TGTGCCAGCACCCCCGGGGGAGGAAGTTCGAAGACCCAGTACTTC
NA	NA	TRBJ2-7	TRBV7-6	CASSQAGTSAYEQYF	TGTGCCAGCAGCCAAGCCGGGACAAGCGCCTACGAGCAGTACTTC
NA	NA	TRBJ2-5	TRBV4-3	CASSQGQQETQYF	TGCGCCAGCAGCCAAGGTCAGCAAGAGACCCAGTACTTC
NA	NA	TRBJ1-2	TRBV27	CASSPLGFYGYTF	TGTGCCAGCAGTCCGTTGGGCTTCTATGGCTACACCTTC
NA	TRBD2	TRBJ2-7	TRBV28	CASSTGTSGRPYEQYF	TGTGCCAGCAGTACCGGGACTAGCGGGCGCCCCTACGAGCAGTACTTC
NA	TRBD1	TRBJ2-4	TRBV5-4	CASSLPGQGASKNIQYF	TGTGCCAGCAGCTTACCGGGACAGGGGGCTTCCAAAAACATTCAGTACTTC
NA	NA	TRBJ2-1	TRBV4-1	CASSQQYQQFF	TGCGCCAGCAGCCAACAGTATCAGCAGTTCTTC
NA	TRBD1	TRBJ1-5	TRBV18	CASSPPVSGGRDQPQHF	TGTGCCAGCTCACCACCGGTTTCAGGGGGCAGGGATCAGCCCCAGCATTTT
once	TRBD1	TRBJ1-4	TRBV4-2	CASSPGQGSEKLFF	TGTGCCAGCAGCCCAGGACAGGGGAGTGAAAAACTGTTTTTT
NA	NA	TRBJ2-7	TRBV7-9	CASSSPDEQYF	TGTGCCAGCAGCTCCCCGGACGAGCAGTACTTC
NA	NA	TRBJ1-6	TRBV14	CASSQPGSYNSPLHF	TGTGCCAGCAGCCAACCAGGGTCCTATAATTCACCCCTCCACTTT
NA	NA	TRBJ2-7	TRBV7-8	CASAFSRDTSYEQYF	TGTGCCAGCGCATTCTCCCGGGACACCTCCTACGAGCAGTACTTC
NA	TRBD2	TRBJ2-1	TRBV14	CASSTRRTSWAVDEQFF	TGTGCCAGCAGCACCCGAAGGACTAGCTGGGCCGTAGATGAGCAGTTCTTC